The 11 T cell receptor beta chains given below trace back to one sample, sequenced in a study of T-cell reconstitution after alpha-beta-depleted transplantation in children listed by TCRdb under 2016. The sample's treatment or condition label is to be understood as: allogeneic hematopoietic cell transplantation with graft depleted of TCRalphabeta T cells and CD19 B cells. Preparation of the library involved PCR. Sequencing was carried out with an Illumina HiSeq 2500. TCR libraries were prepared with molecular barcoding, using unique molecular identifiers to normalize TCRbeta repertoire quantification. TCRdb reprocessed the public reads (quality trimming at Q25 with fastp, clone calling with MiXCR) and kept in-frame beta chains. Rows merge per CDR3 protein into single entries with the most common DNA and genes. The sample contains 200,000 to 250,000 distinct CDR3 sequences, around 8% of them found a single time. The top ten clones comprise 6.3% of the sample.

Sequenced material: PBMCs, mostly from graft donor cells, taken 180 days after TCRalphabeta/CD19-depleted stem cell transplant. These receptors originate from a male patient younger than 18 who had a stem cell transplant for acute lymphoblastic leukemia, so the T cells may come from the graft donor.

This clonotype appeared many times. The rearrangement links TRBV9 to TRBJ1-1, with TRBD1 as a possible D gene (5 bases). The V and J ends lost 3 bases and 3 bases respectively, with 9 bases between them. The CDR3 runs to 13 residues. Germline V CDR1 and CDR2: SGDLS, YYNGEE. The DNA for the CDR3 is TGTGCCAGCAGCGAGGGGCCGTACACTGAAGCTTTCTTT. Its translation: CASSEGPYTEAFF.

The table lists this clonotype with many counts. The V gene is TRBV10-3, the J gene TRBJ2-7, with 8 bases that match TRBD1. This CDR3 has 13 residues. The germline V gene encodes CDR1 ENHRY and CDR2 SYGVKD. V trimming: 3 bases; J trimming: 4 bases; junction bases outside the gene matches: 2. This chain's CDR3 is CAISEDRGYEQYF. In nucleotides, the CDR3 is TGTGCCATCAGTGAAGACAGGGGTTACGAGCAGTACTTC.

This clonotype was observed once. Since a much larger clone is just one base distant, this may be a read error. This chain joins TRBV11-2 and TRBJ2-7; TRBD2 matches at 7 bases. CDR1 is SGHAT, CDR2 FQNNGV, per germline. Trimming at V came to 6 bases and at J to 2 bases, leaving 7 bases not matched to a gene. CDR3 length: 14 residues. This CDR3 reads CASSFTSVTYEQYF. The CDR3, as DNA: TGTGCCAGCAGTTTTACTAGCGTCACCTACGAGCAGTACTTC.

This clonotype was recorded at least ten times. The rearrangement joins TRBV18 to TRBJ2-2, with 7 positions matching TRBD1. Unmatched junction bases numbered 14, after V lost 4 bases and J lost 3 bases. The CDR3 has 18 residues. Germline V gene lookup returns CDR1 KGHSH and CDR2 LQKENI. The CDR3 loop reads CASSRRQGGSSDTGELFF. For the CDR3, the DNA is TGTGCCAGCTCACGACGACAGGGCGGAAGTTCGGACACCGGGGAGCTGTTTTTT. The full variable domain, completed using reference TRBV18 and TRBJ2-2, is NAGVMQNPRHLVRRRGQEARLRCSPMKGHSHVYWYRQLPEEGLKFMVYLQKENIIDESGMPKERFSAEFPKEGPSILRIQQVVRGDSAAYFCASSRRQGGSSDTGELFFGEGSRLTVL.

Ten or more counts support this clonotype. The CDR3, as DNA: TGCAGCGCGACGGAAATGAGGACCCAGTACTTC. Protein product: CSATEMRTQYF. This chain links TRBV29-1 with TRBJ2-5; D call uncertain. The V gene lost 7 bases and the J gene lost 7 bases, with 13 bases spanning the gap. Germline values: CDR1 SQVTM, CDR2 ANQGSEA. The CDR3 runs 11 residues.

This clonotype was seen at least ten times. The chain uses TRBV5-5 and TRBJ2-7, with 8 bases aligning to TRBD2. The germline gives CDR1 SGHKS, CDR2 YYEKEE (reference sequence). The CDR3 has 14 amino acids. V gave up 4 bases and J gave up 6 bases; unmatched junction bases: 9. In nucleotides, the CDR3 is TGTGCCAGCAGCCGAGGACTAGCCAGTGGCGAGCAGTACTTC. Amino acids: CASSRGLASGEQYF.

This clonotype was observed many times. The CDR3 DNA reads TGCGCCAGCAGCTTCCCCCCCTACAATGAGCAGTTCTTC. This gives the protein CASSFPPYNEQFF. The genes are TRBV5-1 and TRBJ2-1; no definite D call. Trimming removed 2 bases from V and 2 bases from J, with 5 bases in between. Germline loops: CDR1 SGHRS, CDR2 YFSETQ. CDR3 length equals 13 residues.

This clonotype was seen repeatedly, ten times or more. The rearrangement joins TRBV20-1 to TRBJ2-5; D ambiguous. This CDR3 has 11 residues. V lost 7 bases, J lost 5 bases, and 11 bases lay in between. Germline V gene lookup returns CDR1 DFQATT and CDR2 SNEGSKA (reference sequence). The CDR3 coding sequence is TGCAGTGGTCCGGGTCCGGAGACCCAGTACTTC. Translation gives CSGPGPETQYF.

This clonotype occurred many times. V gene TRBV10-3 combines with J gene TRBJ2-2; D perhaps matches TRBD2 (7 bases). The CDR3 totals 14 residues. The germline V gene encodes CDR1 ENHRY and CDR2 SYGVKD. The germline V and J ends were trimmed by 11 bases and 5 bases, with 18 bases remaining between them. The CDR3 DNA reads TGTGCCTCCCGGGGGGCTAGCGAGACCGGGGAGCTGTTTTTT. Protein product: CASRGASETGELFF.

In its sample, this clonotype was seen many times. The rearrangement uses TRBV7-9 and TRBJ2-5; 14 bases match TRBD2. The V gene end was trimmed by 4 bases and the J gene end by 5 bases; junction bases not matched to a gene: 6. Germline-derived CDR1 and CDR2 are SEHNR and FQNEAQ (reference sequence). The CDR3 consists of 16 residues. CDR3 protein: CASSSSWTSGRETQYF. CDR3 sequence (DNA): TGTGCCAGCAGCTCCTCTTGGACTAGCGGGAGGGAGACCCAGTACTTC.

Many counts were recorded for this clonotype. V usage is TRBV20-1 and J usage is TRBJ1-2; D remains ambiguous. The germline gives CDR1 DFQATT, CDR2 SNEGSKA (reference sequence). CDR3 length: 13 residues. V lost 3 bases, J lost 1 base, and 9 bases lay in between. The CDR3 DNA reads TGCAGTGCTAGGGCAGAAAATAACTATGGCTACACCTTC. Protein sequence: CSARAENNYGYTF.